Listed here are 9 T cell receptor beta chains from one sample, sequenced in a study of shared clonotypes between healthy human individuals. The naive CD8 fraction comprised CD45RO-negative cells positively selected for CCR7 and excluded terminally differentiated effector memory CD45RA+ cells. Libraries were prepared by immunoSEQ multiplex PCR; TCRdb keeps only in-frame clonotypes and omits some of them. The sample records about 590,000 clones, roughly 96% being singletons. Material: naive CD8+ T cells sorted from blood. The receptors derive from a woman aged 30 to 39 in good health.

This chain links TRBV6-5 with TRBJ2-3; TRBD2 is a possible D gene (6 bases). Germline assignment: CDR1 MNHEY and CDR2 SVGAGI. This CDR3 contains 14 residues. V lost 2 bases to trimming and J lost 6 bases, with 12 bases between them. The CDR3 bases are TGTGCCAGCAGTTACGGGACTCCCGGGGATACGCAGTATTTT. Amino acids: CASSYGTPGDTQYF.

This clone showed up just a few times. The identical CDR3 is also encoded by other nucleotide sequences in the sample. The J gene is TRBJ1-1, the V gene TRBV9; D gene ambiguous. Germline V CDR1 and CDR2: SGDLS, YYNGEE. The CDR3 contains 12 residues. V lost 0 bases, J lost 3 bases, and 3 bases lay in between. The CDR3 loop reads CASSVADTEAFF. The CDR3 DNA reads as TGTGCCAGCAGCGTAGCGGACACTGAAGCTTTCTTT.

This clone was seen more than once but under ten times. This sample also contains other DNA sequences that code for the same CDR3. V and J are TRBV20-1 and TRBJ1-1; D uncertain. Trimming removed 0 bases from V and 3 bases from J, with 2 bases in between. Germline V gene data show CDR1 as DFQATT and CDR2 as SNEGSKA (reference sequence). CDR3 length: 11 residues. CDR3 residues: CSARDYTEAFF. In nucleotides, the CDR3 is TGCAGTGCTAGAGATTACACTGAAGCTTTCTTT.

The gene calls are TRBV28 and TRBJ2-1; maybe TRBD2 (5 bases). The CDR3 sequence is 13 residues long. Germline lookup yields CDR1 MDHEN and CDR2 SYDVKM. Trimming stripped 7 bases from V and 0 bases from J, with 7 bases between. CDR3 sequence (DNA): TGTGCCAGCATAGGGAGCTCCTACAATGAGCAGTTCTTC. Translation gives CASIGSSYNEQFF.

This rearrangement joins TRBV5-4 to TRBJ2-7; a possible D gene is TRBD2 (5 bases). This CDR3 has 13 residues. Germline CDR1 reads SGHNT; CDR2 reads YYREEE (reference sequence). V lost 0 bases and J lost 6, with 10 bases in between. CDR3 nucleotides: TGTGCCAGCAGCTTGGACCGGGGTTCCGAGCAGTACTTC. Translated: CASSLDRGSEQYF.

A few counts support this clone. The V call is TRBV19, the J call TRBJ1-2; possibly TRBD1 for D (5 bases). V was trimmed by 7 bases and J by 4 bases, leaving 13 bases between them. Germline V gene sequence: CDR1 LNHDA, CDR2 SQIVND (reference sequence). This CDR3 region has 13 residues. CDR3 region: CASTRGTVYGYTF. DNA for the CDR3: TGTGCCAGTACAAGAGGGACCGTCTATGGCTACACCTTC.

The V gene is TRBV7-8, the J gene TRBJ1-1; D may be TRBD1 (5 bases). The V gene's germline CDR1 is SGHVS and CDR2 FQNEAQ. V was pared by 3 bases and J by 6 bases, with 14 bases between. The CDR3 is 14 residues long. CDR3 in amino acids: CASSFRGDRAEAFF. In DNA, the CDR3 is TGTGCCAGCAGCTTTAGGGGTGACAGAGCTGAAGCTTTCTTT. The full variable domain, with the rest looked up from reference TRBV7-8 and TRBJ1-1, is GAGVSQSPRYKVAKRGQDVALRCDPISGHVSLFWYQQALGQGPEFLTYFQNEAQLDKSGLPSDRFFAERPEGSVSTLKIQRTQQEDSAVYLCASSFRGDRAEAFFGQGTRLTVV.

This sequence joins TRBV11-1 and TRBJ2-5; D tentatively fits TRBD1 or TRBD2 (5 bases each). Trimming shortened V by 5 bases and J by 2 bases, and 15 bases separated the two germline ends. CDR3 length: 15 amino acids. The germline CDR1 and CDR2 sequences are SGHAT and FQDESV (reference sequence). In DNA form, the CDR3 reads TGTGCCAGCAGCCACTGGGGACGGCAACAAGAGACCCAGTACTTC. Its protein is CASSHWGRQQETQYF.

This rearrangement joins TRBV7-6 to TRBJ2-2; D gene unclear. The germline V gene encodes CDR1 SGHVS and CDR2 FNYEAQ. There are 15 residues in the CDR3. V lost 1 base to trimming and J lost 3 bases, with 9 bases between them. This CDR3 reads CASSLGTEHTGELFF. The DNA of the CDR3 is TGTGCCAGCAGCTTAGGGACGGAGCACACCGGGGAGCTGTTTTTT.